Given below is one T cell receptor (beta chain) in context. Its target antigen remains unknown. Per-base quality was not reported, and no clone a single base away is much larger than it. The CDR3 runs 13 amino acids, cysteine and phenylalanine included. The entry retains the CDR3 DNA only, 39 bases that are in frame from base 1. V lost 1 base and J lost 4 bases; the stretch between them is 7 bases long. The CDR1 and CDR2 encoded by the germline V gene are LGHNA and YNFKEQ. This sample was taken from a study of T-cell memory formation after mild COVID-19 (dated by TCRdb to 2020 to 2023). Looking at the study overall: TCR sequence clusters from the two donors were largely donor specific. Longitudinal TCRalpha and TCRbeta repertoire sequencing tracked T-cell clones expanding and contracting after mild COVID-19 in a couple of donors. The cohort was made up of two young adult volunteers, one female and one male, who were previously healthy. Overall study outcomes, separate from this receptor: Balanced CD4/CD8 phenotypes were observed for clones contracting from day 15 to 85, whereas a bias towards CD4+ was observed for a second wave of clones expanding from day 15 to 37. Some responding clones were detected in pre-infection memory, which suggested that pre-existing cross-reactive memory T cells had joined the SARS-CoV-2 response. Contracting CD4+ clones turned up mainly in the CM and EM memory subsets, whereas EMRA was where CD8+ clones were enriched. SARS-CoV-2 specificity of the second-wave clones peaking on day 37 was not confirmed. The study covered only two mild cases, and larger cohorts including severe cases with pre-infection samples were considered necessary.

Ficoll-Paque density gradient centrifugation was used to isolate PBMCs. Reads for this sample came from an Illumina NovaSeq 6000. TCRalpha and TCRbeta cDNA libraries were constructed by 5'RACE with constant-segment primers, with sample barcodes and unique molecular identifiers being introduced. Trizol reagent was used to extract RNA from every sample. Amplification of the libraries took two PCR steps, and the second step added a second sample barcode plus Illumina TruSeq adapters. Sequencing of the libraries was done on an Illumina NovaSeq, producing 2 x 150 bp paired-end reads. In the source study's methods: Reads were demultiplexed and collapsed into UMI-guided consensus sequences with migec v1.2.7. With mixcr v2.1.11, UMI consensuses were aligned to TRA and TRB V and J templates and assembled into clonotypes. A clonotype was counted as expanded or contracted only if both edgeR and NoisET called the change significant, with noise models trained on biological replicates. For edgeR calls, the cutoffs were a false discovery rate-adjusted p below 0.01 and a log2 fold-change threshold of 1. As an exploratory analysis of dynamics, max-normalized trajectories of the 1000 most abundant clonotypes were examined by PCA with hierarchical clustering. Separately sequenced CD4+ and CD8+ repertoires were used to assign a CD4 or CD8 phenotype to each responding clone. The public reads were reprocessed in TCRdb via fastp at Q25 and MiXCR, keeping in-frame beta chains. Each CDR3 protein gets just one entry, which takes the most common genes and DNA from the rows behind it. The V and J calls shown here were made by TCRdb, not taken from the authors' results. The table for this sample lists 410,000 or so distinct CDR3 sequences; 20% to 30% of them were counted only once. The ten largest clones take up 10% to 15% of the sample.

The receptor chain draws on TRBV4-2 and TRBJ2-5, and the D gene may be TRBD2, 6 bases matching. Source material: PBMCs or a T cell subset sorted from them (not recorded which). The sequence was collected from an adult woman who had mild COVID-19 (a few samples of this study predate the infection). The sample titles of this study are shuffled in the database, so cell type and time point are left out; the donor was told from shared clones. The CDR3 amino acid sequence is: CASSQVLAETQYF. The DNA sequence is given as TGTGCCAGCAGCCAAGTACTAGCAGAGACCCAGTACTTC.